The clone carrying this T cell receptor (beta chain) was seen only a few times. Antigen: not known. The data stem from a study of beta chain features in type 1 diabetes. This CDR3 contains 16 residues. CDR1 PRHDT and CDR2 FYEKMQ come from the germline V gene (reference sequence). The trim removed 4 bases at V and 4 bases at J, leaving 12 bases unmatched. The whole isolated RNA underwent reverse transcription, so sequencing captured expressed TCRB transcripts. Sequencing used immunoSEQ multiplex PCR; TCRdb keeps in-frame clones, though not all of them. The profile shows over 650,000 clones, around 15% of them singletons. Study-level points and caveats: People with Type 1 diabetes carried modestly yet significantly shorter TCRB CDR3s in all four CD4+ subsets.

The clonotype originates from a young man with type 1 diabetes. The chain employs TRBV13 and TRBJ1-2; 7 bases line up with TRBD1. What was sequenced was naive CD4+ T cells from blood. The CDR3 loop reads CASSYAPQGVFYGYTF. The CDR3 DNA follows: TGTGCCAGCAGCTATGCTCCCCAGGGGGTTTTCTATGGCTACACCTTC.